The next 27 T cell receptor beta chains were all read from a single sample in a study of T cell responses to AZD1222 COVID-19 vaccine. TCRdb's copy holds only in-frame clones and misses some; the assay was immunoSEQ multiplex PCR. Found here are under 70,000 clones, roughly 90% of them singletons; the top ten hold approximately 15%. The specimen was peripheral blood, collected 28 days after the second AZD1222 dose. These receptors were taken from an adult who received the AZD1222 COVID-19 vaccine.

This clone was counted once. The rearrangement links TRBV30 to TRBJ1-1; no clear D. Between the trimmed V and J ends, which lost 2 bases and 5 bases, there was a span of 12 bases. The CDR3 runs 13 residues. CDR1 is GTSNPN and CDR2 is SVGIG in the germline V gene (reference sequence). The CDR3 DNA sequence: TGTGCCTGGAGTCGAAGACAAGGGACTGAAGCTTTCTTT. It encodes CAWSRRQGTEAFF.

The CDR3 sequence is CASSPPAVYGYTF. The CDR3 DNA follows: TGTGCCAGCTCACCACCGGCAGTCTATGGCTACACCTTC. The V gene is TRBV18, the J gene TRBJ1-2, with D unresolved. CDR1 is KGHSH, CDR2 LQKENI, per germline. The CDR3 is 13 amino acids. V shed 0 bases and J shed 4 bases, with 6 bases lying between them. Complete variable domain (other parts from reference TRBV18 and TRBJ1-2): NAGVMQNPRHLVRRRGQEARLRCSPMKGHSHVYWYRQLPEEGLKFMVYLQKENIIDESGMPKERFSAEFPKEGPSILRIQQVVRGDSAAYFCASSPPAVYGYTFGSGTRLTVV.

The chain recombines TRBV2 with TRBJ1-2; the D gene is possibly TRBD1 (6 bases). Germline V gene sequence: CDR1 SNHLY, CDR2 FYNNEI. The CDR3 sequence is 18 residues long. V was clipped by 0 bases and J by 2 bases, with 19 bases between them. In DNA, the CDR3 is TGTGCCAGCAGTGAAGCTCGGGGACATGGGATTGGGAACTATGGCTACACCTTC. Translated: CASSEARGHGIGNYGYTF.

This chain links TRBV7-9 with TRBJ1-1, with 8 nucleotides matching TRBD1. The CDR3 has 14 amino acids. J was trimmed by 2 bases and V by 3 bases; bases with no gene match: 2. Germline loops: CDR1 SEHNR, CDR2 FQNEAQ (reference sequence). The CDR3 DNA is TGTGCCAGCAGCTTGACAGGGGTCAACACTGAAGCTTTCTTT. It yields the protein CASSLTGVNTEAFF.

The chain couples TRBV27 to TRBJ1-1; the D is unclear. Germline CDR1 reads MNHEY; CDR2 reads SMNVEV (reference sequence). V lost 2 bases and J lost 4, with 11 bases in between. This CDR3 has 14 amino acids. The CDR3 loop reads CASSLREGSTEAFF. CDR3 in DNA: TGTGCCAGCAGTTTAAGGGAAGGGAGCACTGAAGCTTTCTTT.

This chain links TRBV11-2 with TRBJ2-3; no firm D call. CDR3 length: 13 amino acids. The ends were cut back, 1 base at V and 1 base at J, with 3 bases in the middle. Germline CDR1 and CDR2: SGHAT and FQNNGV. Written as DNA, the CDR3 is TGTGCCAGCAGCTTAGGTCGCACAGATACGCAGTATTTT. Protein product: CASSLGRTDTQYF.

This chain links TRBV10-2 with TRBJ2-2; perhaps TRBD2 as D (6 bases). Deletions cut 4 bases from V and 5 bases from J, with 11 bases between. There are 14 residues in the CDR3. CDR1 is WSHSY, CDR2 SAAADI, per germline. The CDR3, as DNA: TGCGCCAGCAGTGTACTAGCTGGGACCGGGGAGCTGTTTTTT. It encodes CASSVLAGTGELFF.

In its sample, this clone was seen a few times. The chain carries TRBV14 and TRBJ1-1, with D maybe TRBD1 (6 bases). The CDR3 has 12 amino acids. The V gene's germline CDR1 is SGHDN and CDR2 FVKESK. Trimming removed 5 bases at V and 5 bases at J, with 9 bases between. The CDR3 DNA follows: TGTGCCAGCAGCGTACAGGGTACTGAAGCTTTCTTT. Protein product: CASSVQGTEAFF. The whole variable domain, filled in from reference TRBV14 and TRBJ1-1, reads EAGVTQFPSHSVIEKGQTVTLRCDPISGHDNLYWYRRVMGKEIKFLLHFVKESKQDESGMPNNRFLAERTGGTYSTLKVQPAELEDSGVYFCASSVQGTEAFFGQGTRLTVV.

The J gene is TRBJ1-2, the V gene TRBV19; D is uncertain. The CDR3 contains 14 residues. CDR1 is LNHDA and CDR2 is SQIVND in the germline V gene (reference sequence). Trimming took 6 bases from V and 2 from J, leaving 13 bases between them. CDR3 residues: CASRKGLSNYGYTF. The CDR3 bases are TGTGCCAGTAGGAAGGGCCTCAGCAACTATGGCTACACCTTC.

The rearrangement uses TRBV19 and TRBJ2-1; 12 bases match TRBD2. The germline CDR1 and CDR2 sequences are LNHDA and SQIVND (reference sequence). Losses at the gene ends were 7 bases for V and 3 bases for J; bases not matched to a gene: 4. This CDR3 is 15 amino acids long. For the CDR3, the DNA is TGTGCCAGTACAGAACTAGCGGGAGGCTACAATGAGCAGTTCTTC. Its protein is CASTELAGGYNEQFF.

This clone was observed a single time. CDR3 bases: TGTGCCAGCTCAAAGGACATAAACGCGGCCAAAAACATTCAGTACTTC. The encoded protein is CASSKDINAAKNIQYF. The V call is TRBV18, the J call TRBJ2-4; possible D gene TRBD1, 5 bases. Germline lookup yields CDR1 KGHSH and CDR2 LQKENI. The CDR3 totals 16 residues. V was trimmed by 5 bases and J by 1 base, leaving 15 bases between them.

Only one count was recorded for this clone. The V gene is TRBV5-4, the J gene TRBJ2-6; D not certain. Germline-derived CDR1 and CDR2 are SGHNT and YYREEE (reference sequence). V was shortened by 0 bases and J by 0 bases, with 19 bases between the two germline ends. CDR3 size: 20 residues. Here the CDR3 DNA reads TGTGCCAGCAGCTTGGAAACCCCCCAAAGCTGGGTCTCTGGGGCCAACGTCCTGACTTTC. Encoded protein: CASSLETPQSWVSGANVLTF.

The chain joins TRBV7-2 to TRBJ2-7, with 7 bases identical to TRBD1. This CDR3 comprises 15 residues. The trim removed 4 bases at V and 2 bases at J, leaving 8 bases unmatched. Germline CDR1 SGHTA, CDR2 FQGNSA. The CDR3 is CASSYRTGGAYEQYF. CDR3 DNA: TGTGCCAGCAGCTATAGGACAGGTGGAGCCTACGAGCAGTACTTC.

The CDR3 protein is CASTTGGGGNSPLHF. The CDR3, as DNA: TGTGCCAGCACCACGGGAGGGGGAGGTAATTCACCCCTCCACTTT. The chain carries TRBV6-6 and TRBJ1-6; D is perhaps TRBD1 (6 bases). V lost 7 bases to trimming and J lost 6 bases, with 16 bases between them. Germline V gene lookup returns CDR1 MNHNY and CDR2 SVGAGI (reference sequence). This CDR3 contains 15 residues.

This chain links TRBV21-1 with TRBJ2-7; the table's D call, TRBD2, has no DNA check behind it. TRBV21-1 is a recognized pseudogene. This CDR3 is built from 18 residues. The CDR3 nucleotides read TGTGCCAGCAGCAAAGATAAAACTTCTCGTCATATTATCTACGAGCAGTACTTC. Translated, it gives CASSKDKTSRHIIYEQYF.

This chain uses TRBV7-2 with TRBJ2-1; 10 nucleotides line up with TRBD2. The junction had 11 bases not matched to a gene; V was cut back by 1 base and J by 5 bases. CDR1 is SGHTA and CDR2 is FQGNSA in the germline V gene. The CDR3 is 18 residues long. CDR3 in amino acids: CASSLGALAGGLDNEQFF. CDR3 bases: TGTGCCAGCAGCTTAGGGGCTTTAGCGGGAGGCCTCGACAATGAGCAGTTCTTC.

The V gene is TRBV4-3, the J gene TRBJ2-7; 9 nucleotides agree with TRBD2. CDR3 length: 17 amino acids. Trimming cost V 1 base and J 0 bases; bases outside gene matches: 7. Germline V lookup: CDR1 LGHNA, CDR2 YSLEER. The chain's CDR3 is CASSQGVRLADSYEQYF. As DNA, the CDR3 is TGCGCCAGCAGCCAAGGCGTCAGACTAGCGGACTCCTACGAGCAGTACTTC.

The chain couples TRBV15 to TRBJ1-5; no definite D call. Germline V lookup: CDR1 LNHNV, CDR2 YYDKDF (reference sequence). V gave up 0 bases and J gave up 6 bases, with 12 bases separating them. The CDR3 is 15 residues long. In nucleotides, the CDR3 is TGTGCCACCAGCAGAGATCGGGATTTCGGTCAGCCCCAGCATTTT. Translating it yields CATSRDRDFGQPQHF. Full variable domain (rest looked up from reference TRBV15 and TRBJ1-5): DAMVIQNPRYQVTQFGKPVTLSCSQTLNHNVMYWYQQKSSQAPKLLFHYYDKDFNNEADTPDNFQSRRPNTSFCFLDIRSPGLGDTAMYLCATSRDRDFGQPQHFGDGTRLSIL.

This chain links TRBV25-1 with TRBJ1-2; the D gene is possibly TRBD1 (5 bases). V was pared by 9 bases and J by 8 bases, with 16 bases between. Germline values: CDR1 MGHDK, CDR2 SYGVNS. This CDR3 is 12 amino acids long. CDR3 residues: CASRTDIQGYTF. For the CDR3, the DNA is TGTGCCAGTCGTACGGACATACAGGGCTACACCTTC.

The chain links TRBV11-2 to TRBJ2-3, with D perhaps matching TRBD2 (6 bases). Germline CDR1 SGHAT, CDR2 FQNNGV. The length of the CDR3 is 13 residues. V was trimmed by 6 bases and J by 6 bases, leaving 13 bases between them. The CDR3 spells CASRGRSEDTQYF. The CDR3 nucleotides are TGTGCCAGCAGGGGGAGGTCGGAGGATACGCAGTATTTT.

The chain employs TRBV11-2 and TRBJ1-1; tentatively, D is TRBD1 (5 bases). V lost 5 bases to trimming and J lost 4 bases, with 20 bases between them. This CDR3 has 16 amino acids. Germline CDR1 SGHAT, CDR2 FQNNGV. The CDR3, as DNA: TGTGCCAGCAGCCAAAGGGGTGCAGTGTCTTTCACTGAAGCTTTCTTT. Protein product: CASSQRGAVSFTEAFF.

The chain combines TRBV7-2 with TRBJ1-2; 7 positions agree with TRBD1. The junction had 11 bases not matched to a gene; V was cut back by 5 bases and J by 8 bases. The CDR3 has 14 residues. Germline CDR1 and CDR2: SGHTA and FQGNSA. DNA of the CDR3: TGTGCCAGCAGCCCACCTGGGACAGCTGGAGGCTACACCTTC. Translated, it gives CASSPPGTAGGYTF.

This chain joins TRBV7-2 and TRBJ1-2; a possible D gene is TRBD1 (6 bases). Trimming cost V 8 bases and J 7 bases, with 17 bases left between them. Germline-derived CDR1 and CDR2 are SGHTA and FQGNSA. CDR3 length equals 13 residues. The CDR3 nucleotides read TGTGCCAGCGAAAAAGGGGGTCCTGGTGGCTACACCTTC. This codes for CASEKGGPGGYTF.

The V and J genes are TRBV19 and TRBJ2-3, with D possibly matching TRBD2 (6 bases). The CDR3 has 14 amino acids. Germline CDR1 reads LNHDA; CDR2 reads SQIVND (reference sequence). Trimming took 4 bases from V and 1 from J, leaving 9 bases between them. In DNA, the CDR3 is TGTGCCAGTAGTAGGGTAGCGGGCACAGATACGCAGTATTTT. Encoded protein: CASSRVAGTDTQYF. The entire variable domain, with the rest obtained from reference TRBV19 and TRBJ2-3, is as follows: DGGITQSPKYLFRKEGQNVTLSCEQNLNHDAMYWYRQDPGQGLRLIYYSQIVNDFQKGDIAEGYSVSREKKESFPLTVTSAQKNPTAFYLCASSRVAGTDTQYFGPGTRLTVL.

This sequence joins TRBV15 and TRBJ2-7; TRBD2 might be the D (5 bases). V lost 2 bases, J lost 0 bases, and 8 bases lay in between. From germline, CDR1 is LNHNV and CDR2 YYDKDF (reference sequence). CDR3 length equals 14 residues. CDR3 in DNA: TGTGCCACCAGCAGACCTCGGGACTCCTACGAGCAGTACTTC. Its protein product is CATSRPRDSYEQYF.

The V gene is TRBV24-1, the J gene TRBJ2-2; D ambiguous. With 10 bases removed from V and 6 bases from J, the gap between germline ends came to 17 bases. Germline V gene data show CDR1 as KGHDR and CDR2 as SFDVKD. The CDR3 has 14 amino acids. CDR3 residues: CATSTALGAGELFF. The CDR3 DNA sequence: TGTGCCACTTCGACGGCCTTAGGCGCCGGGGAGCTGTTTTTT.

V is TRBV9 and J is TRBJ2-7; 9 bases map to TRBD1. Trimming at V came to 4 bases and at J to 4 bases, leaving 6 bases not matched to a gene. From germline, CDR1 is SGDLS and CDR2 YYNGEE. The CDR3 totals 14 residues. DNA of the CDR3: TGTGCCAGCAGCAAGGGACAGGGTTGGTACGAGCAGTACTTC. Its translation: CASSKGQGWYEQYF.